This entry lists 18 T cell receptor beta chains sequenced from one sample in a study of cytomegalovirus exposure and HLA in healthy donors (dated by TCRdb to the late 2010s). To prepare the library, the immunoSEQ multiplex PCR assay was applied. A mixture of 60 forward primers for TCR Vbeta segments and 13 reverse primers for TCR Jbeta segments was used in the multiplex PCR. TCRdb limited this immuneACCESS table to in-frame rearrangements with V and J called. A share of clones is missing; checked studies link under half to unresolved V genes, and the rest is unexplained. The sample has roughly 200,000 clones on record, around 80% of them singletons. The ten most abundant clones make up roughly 2.5% of the sample. Sequencing was carried out using PBMCs. The receptors were gathered from a woman in her fifties or sixties in good health and CMV-seropositive.

The rearrangement joins TRBV6-1 to TRBJ2-7; TRBD2 matches at 12 bases. CDR3 size: 15 residues. The V and J ends lost 7 bases and 5 bases, in that order; junction bases with no gene match: 9. Germline values: CDR1 MNHNS, CDR2 SASEGT. This CDR3 reads CASTKVASGRDEQYF. In DNA, the CDR3 is TGTGCCAGCACAAAGGTGGCTAGCGGGAGGGACGAGCAGTACTTC.

This clone was observed a few times. The genes are TRBV6-1 and TRBJ1-5; D is possibly TRBD1 (6 bases). The CDR3 contains 16 residues. Trimming removed 3 bases at V and 2 bases at J, with 14 bases between. The germline V gene has CDR1 MNHNS and CDR2 SASEGT. CDR3 in amino acids: CASSDPTGFGNQPQHF. The DNA of the CDR3 is TGTGCCAGCAGTGACCCAACAGGGTTCGGCAATCAGCCCCAGCATTTT.

V gene TRBV27 combines with J gene TRBJ1-1, with TRBD1 matching 8 bases. The trim removed 7 bases at V and 3 bases at J, leaving 13 bases unmatched. There are 16 residues in the CDR3. Germline CDR1 MNHEY, CDR2 SMNVEV (reference sequence). The CDR3 here is CASTRGYRGEYTEAFF. DNA of the CDR3: TGTGCCAGCACCCGGGGGTACAGGGGGGAATACACTGAAGCTTTCTTT.

This chain's CDR3 is CASSFSDSAYNEQFF. The CDR3 DNA reads as TGCGCCAGCAGCTTTTCCGACTCAGCCTACAATGAGCAGTTCTTC. The chain recombines TRBV5-1 with TRBJ2-1; no clear D. The V gene's germline CDR1 is SGHRS and CDR2 YFSETQ. The CDR3 contains 15 residues. Trimming took off 2 bases at V and 2 bases at J, with 11 bases between the two ends.

This clone was detected only once. The chain employs TRBV4-1 and TRBJ2-2, with D tentatively TRBD1 (5 bases). The V gene's germline CDR1 is MGHRA and CDR2 YSYEKL. The length of the CDR3 is 16 residues. V lost 1 base and J lost 6, with 15 bases in between. CDR3 sequence reads: CASSQASQGGSGELFF. CDR3 in DNA: TGCGCCAGCAGCCAAGCCAGTCAGGGTGGATCCGGGGAGCTGTTTTTT.

The rearrangement uses TRBV6-1 and TRBJ2-6, with D unclear. There are 14 residues in the CDR3. CDR1 MNHNS and CDR2 SASEGT come from the germline V gene. Trimming removed 6 bases from V and 0 bases from J, with 6 bases in between. CDR3 region: CASSISSGANVLTF. CDR3 DNA: TGTGCCAGCAGCATTAGCTCTGGGGCCAACGTCCTGACTTTC.

The genes are TRBV12-2 and TRBJ2-7; TRBD2, the table's D call, was not compared with the DNA. TRBV12-2 is marked as a pseudogene. This CDR3 comprises 14 residues. CDR3 in amino acids: CASRPGLAAYEQYF. Written as DNA, the CDR3 is TGTGCAAGTCGCCCTGGACTAGCGGCCTACGAGCAGTACTTC.

This clone appeared a few times. The chain joins TRBV5-1 to TRBJ1-2; 11 bases line up with TRBD1. Germline CDR1 reads SGHRS; CDR2 reads YFSETQ. The CDR3 runs to 14 residues. V dropped 5 bases and J dropped 7; count of bases not matched to a gene: 7. The CDR3 is CASSDGQGAVGYTF. The CDR3 nucleotides are TGCGCCAGCAGTGACGGACAGGGGGCTGTTGGCTACACCTTC.

In nucleotides, the CDR3 is TGTGCCAGTCGGACTAGCGGCACAGATACGCAGTATTTT. Its protein product is CASRTSGTDTQYF. The chain combines TRBV28 with TRBJ2-3, with 9 bases aligning to TRBD2. The CDR3 runs 13 residues. Germline V gene sequence: CDR1 MDHEN, CDR2 SYDVKM. V lost 9 bases to trimming and J lost 1 base; unmatched junction nucleotides: 2. Supplemented by reference TRBV28 and TRBJ2-3, the full variable domain reads DVKVTQSSRYLVKRTGEKVFLECVQDMDHENMFWYRQDPGLGLRLIYFSYDVKMKEKGDIPEGYSVSREKKERFSLILESASTNQTSMYLCASRTSGTDTQYFGPGTRLTVL.

The V gene is TRBV15, the J gene TRBJ1-1, with 8 bases aligning to TRBD1. Germline V gene lookup returns CDR1 LNHNV and CDR2 YYDKDF (reference sequence). Trimming at V came to 1 base and at J to 0 bases, leaving 7 bases not matched to a gene. CDR3 length equals 17 residues. The CDR3 DNA reads TGTGCCACCAGCAGAGGGACTTGGGACAGGATGAACACTGAAGCTTTCTTT. This gives the protein CATSRGTWDRMNTEAFF.

The chain links TRBV28 to TRBJ2-5, with 12 positions matching TRBD2. The germline gives CDR1 MDHEN, CDR2 SYDVKM. CDR3 length: 15 residues. Unmatched junction bases numbered 5, after V lost 4 bases and J lost 5 bases. The chain's CDR3 is CASSSLAGGSETQYF. CDR3 bases: TGTGCCAGCAGTTCGCTAGCGGGGGGGTCCGAGACCCAGTACTTC.

The rearrangement joins TRBV11-2 to TRBJ1-1; maybe TRBD1 (6 bases). Between the trimmed V and J ends, which lost 5 bases and 2 bases, there was a span of 15 bases. The CDR3 extends over 15 amino acids. CDR1 SGHAT and CDR2 FQNNGV come from the germline V gene. CDR3 bases: TGTGCCAGCAGCAAACTTCAGGGGCCAAACACTGAAGCTTTCTTT. It yields the protein CASSKLQGPNTEAFF.

This clone showed up just a few times. The chain recombines TRBV9 with TRBJ2-2, with 7 bases lining up with TRBD2. The CDR3 has 14 residues. In germline, CDR1 is SGDLS, CDR2 YYNGEE. After removal of 4 bases from V and 8 bases from J, the junction contained 8 bases not matched to a gene. The CDR3: CASSTRTGGGELFF. The DNA for the CDR3 is TGTGCCAGCAGCACTCGGACGGGGGGTGGGGAGCTGTTTTTT.

The gene calls are TRBV30 and TRBJ2-7; D perhaps matches TRBD2 (5 bases). CDR3 size: 13 residues. Germline CDR1 is GTSNPN and CDR2 is SVGIG (reference sequence). V was pared by 3 bases and J by 4 bases, with 13 bases between. DNA for the CDR3: TGTGCCTGGAGCCGCGGACTGGGGTACGAGCAGTACTTC. It yields the protein CAWSRGLGYEQYF.

V usage is TRBV13 and J usage is TRBJ2-7; D is unclear. The V end lost 4 bases, the J end lost 6 bases, and 7 bases lay between the germline ends. From germline, CDR1 is PRHDT and CDR2 FYEKMQ (reference sequence). The CDR3 has 11 residues. This CDR3 is CASSSPGEQYF. Here the CDR3 DNA reads TGTGCCAGCAGCTCCCCCGGCGAGCAGTACTTC.

This clone was seen a few times. This chain links TRBV30 with TRBJ2-3; the match to TRBD2 covers 7 bases. The CDR3 has 14 amino acids. Germline V CDR1 and CDR2: GTSNPN, SVGIG (reference sequence). J was trimmed by 6 bases and V by 3 bases; bases with no gene match: 9. The CDR3 is CAWRVAGATDTQYF. CDR3 nucleotides: TGTGCCTGGAGGGTAGCGGGTGCAACCGATACGCAGTATTTT.

The chain links TRBV6-1 to TRBJ1-5, with TRBD1 matching 8 bases. The junction had 3 bases not matched to a gene; V was cut back by 6 bases and J by 5 bases. This CDR3 has 13 residues. CDR1 is MNHNS, CDR2 SASEGT, per germline. The CDR3 reads CASRETGDQPQHF. The CDR3 DNA follows: TGTGCCAGCAGAGAGACAGGGGATCAGCCCCAGCATTTT.

The J gene is TRBJ1-4, the V gene TRBV15; D is undetermined. The germline CDR1 and CDR2 sequences are LNHNV and YYDKDF (reference sequence). CDR3 length: 14 residues. Trimming removed 3 bases at V and 7 bases at J, with 12 bases between. The CDR3 region is CATSRALSSEKLFF. CDR3 DNA: TGTGCCACCAGCAGGGCTCTGTCGTCTGAAAAACTGTTTTTT.